The rows below give T cell receptor beta chains drawn from one sample of a study of early T cells in non-severe SARS-CoV-2 infection. One entry per CDR3 protein, called by TCRdb with MiXCR from the 5' RACE reads. The table includes roughly 29,000 distinct CDR3 sequences, approximately 5.6% detected once. The sequencing sample was made of whole blood. These receptors were taken from an adult who was a healthcare worker with PCR-confirmed SARS-CoV-2 infection or an uninfected control (not recorded which). Each CDR3 is given with its conserved first and last residue. A D gene is named only where the DNA matches it firmly. Clone sizes are given selectively: once, few, many, or a class where the clone is expanded.

v_call	j_call	clone_size	d_call	cdr3_nt	cdr3_aa
TRBV9	TRBJ2-3	.	.	TGTGCCAGCAGCGTGGGGAACGGGGGCCCTAGCACAGATACGCAGTATTTT	CASSVGNGGPSTDTQYF
TRBV18	TRBJ2-1	many	.	TGTGCCAGCTCACCGGGCCAGTACAATGAGCAGTTCTTC	CASSPGQYNEQFF
TRBV30	TRBJ2-1	many	TRBD1	TGTGCCTGGAGTGAAGACAGGGGGCATGAGCAGTTCTTC	CAWSEDRGHEQFF
TRBV20-1	TRBJ2-7	many	TRBD2	TGCAGTGCTATTAGAGCGGGGGGTGATCCCTACGAGCAGTACTTC	CSAIRAGGDPYEQYF
TRBV9	TRBJ2-7	.	TRBD2	TGTGCCAGCAGCCTGGGGGGACTAGCGGGAGACGAGCAGTACTTC	CASSLGGLAGDEQYF
TRBV6-2/TRBV6-3	TRBJ2-7	many	.	TGTGCCAGCAGTTACCAGGTGCGGACAGACGAGCAGTACTTC	CASSYQVRTDEQYF
TRBV6-5	TRBJ2-7	few	TRBD1	TGTGCCAGCAGCCCAGCCGGGACAGGGGTCCACGAGCAGTACTTC	CASSPAGTGVHEQYF
TRBV7-9	TRBJ2-7	many	TRBD1	TGTGCCAGCAGCTGGGACAGGTGGAGCTCCTACGAGCAGTACTTC	CASSWDRWSSYEQYF
TRBV5-6	TRBJ2-1	many	.	TGTGCCAGCGAGGCTAGCACGTCCTACAATGAGCAGTTCTTC	CASEASTSYNEQFF
TRBV28	TRBJ2-4	.	TRBD1	TGTGCCAGCAGTATCACCGGGACAGGTACCGTCATTCAGTACTTC	CASSITGTGTVIQYF
TRBV2	TRBJ2-1	many	TRBD1	TGTGCCAGCGACGTCCGGACAGGGTACAATGAGCAGTTCTTC	CASDVRTGYNEQFF
TRBV7-3	TRBJ2-3	.	.	TGTGCCAGCAGTTCAACAGGGTTAACAGATAGGCAGTATTTT	CASSSTGLTDRQYF
TRBV6-2/TRBV6-3	TRBJ2-3	many	.	TGTGCCAGCAGGGGCCAGTTAGATACGCAGTATTTT	CASRGQLDTQYF
TRBV7-2	TRBJ2-3	.	TRBD1	TGTGCCAGCAGCAATAGGGGGACAGCTCAGCAGTATTTT	CASSNRGTAQQYF
TRBV7-8	TRBJ1-6	few	TRBD1	TGTGCCAGCAGCTTAGCGAGCGGACAGGGGGCACCCCTCCACTTT	CASSLASGQGAPLHF
TRBV11-2	TRBJ2-7	few	.	TGTGCCAGCAGCCCGACCGGGAACAACGAGCAGTACTTC	CASSPTGNNEQYF
TRBV4-2	TRBJ1-6	many	.	TGTGCCAGCAGCCAAGAGGGCGAGGCGGACATCGGTTTTAATTCACCCCTCCATTTT	CASSQEGEADIGFNSPLHF
TRBV7-6	TRBJ2-3	few	TRBD2	TGTGCCAGCAGCCCCGGACTAGCGGGGGTCACAGATACGCAGTATTTT	CASSPGLAGVTDTQYF
TRBV24-1	TRBJ1-5	few	.	TGTGCCACCAGTGATCGCGGACGGCCCGATCAGCCCCAGCATTTT	CATSDRGRPDQPQHF
TRBV7-3	TRBJ2-3	few	TRBD1	TGTGCCAGCAGCTTAACCGGGACAGGGGTAGATACGCAGTATTTT	CASSLTGTGVDTQYF
TRBV7-2	TRBJ1-1	.	.	TGTGCCAGCAGCTTAAGGACGGGGAACACTGAAGCTTTCTTT	CASSLRTGNTEAFF
TRBV5-1	TRBJ1-1	many	.	TGCGCCAGCCAAGGCCAGGGCTCGTGGGACACTGAAGCTTTCTTT	CASQGQGSWDTEAFF
TRBV12-5	TRBJ1-1	many	.	TGTGCTAGTGGTTTGTGGACGCCAGGCGCTGAAGCTTTCTTT	CASGLWTPGAEAFF
TRBV20-1	TRBJ2-1	many	TRBD2	TGCAGTGCTAACCCGATACTAGCGGGAGGGGAGCAGTTCTTC	CSANPILAGGEQFF
TRBV5-1	TRBJ1-1	.	TRBD1	TGCGCCAGCACCTTGACAGGGGGCACTGAAGCTTTCTTT	CASTLTGGTEAFF
TRBV20-1	TRBJ2-7	many	TRBD1	TGCAGTGCATACAACAGACAGGGCCACGAGCAGTACTTC	CSAYNRQGHEQYF
TRBV2	TRBJ2-7	many	.	TGTGCCAGCAGTGAAATGTCCTACGAGCAGTACTTC	CASSEMSYEQYF
TRBV12-3/TRBV12-4	TRBJ1-5	once	.	TGTGCCAGCACCCTACGGGGAGGGGAAAGCAATCAGCCCCAGCATTTT	CASTLRGGESNQPQHF
TRBV7-3	TRBJ2-1	few	.	TGTGCCAGCAGCTTAGGATCAGGGGTATGGGATGAGCAGTTCTTC	CASSLGSGVWDEQFF